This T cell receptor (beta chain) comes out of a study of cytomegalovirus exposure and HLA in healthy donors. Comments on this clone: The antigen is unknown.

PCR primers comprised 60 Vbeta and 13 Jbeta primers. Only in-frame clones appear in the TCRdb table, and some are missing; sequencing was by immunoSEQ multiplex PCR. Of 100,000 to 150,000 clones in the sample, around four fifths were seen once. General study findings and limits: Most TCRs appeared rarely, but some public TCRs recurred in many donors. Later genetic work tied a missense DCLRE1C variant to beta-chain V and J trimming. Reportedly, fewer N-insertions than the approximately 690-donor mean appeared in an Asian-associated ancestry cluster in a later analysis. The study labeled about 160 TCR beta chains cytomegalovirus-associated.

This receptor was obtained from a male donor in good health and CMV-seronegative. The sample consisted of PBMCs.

This chain's CDR3 is CASSLSVRGGYTF. The CDR3 nucleotides read TGTGCCAGCAGTTTATCGGTCAGAGGCGGCTACACCTTC. The chain carries TRBV27 and TRBJ1-2; D call uncertain. Deletions cut 0 bases from V and 8 bases from J, with 10 bases between. The CDR3 loop spans 13 amino acids. Germline lookup yields CDR1 MNHEY and CDR2 SMNVEV (reference sequence).